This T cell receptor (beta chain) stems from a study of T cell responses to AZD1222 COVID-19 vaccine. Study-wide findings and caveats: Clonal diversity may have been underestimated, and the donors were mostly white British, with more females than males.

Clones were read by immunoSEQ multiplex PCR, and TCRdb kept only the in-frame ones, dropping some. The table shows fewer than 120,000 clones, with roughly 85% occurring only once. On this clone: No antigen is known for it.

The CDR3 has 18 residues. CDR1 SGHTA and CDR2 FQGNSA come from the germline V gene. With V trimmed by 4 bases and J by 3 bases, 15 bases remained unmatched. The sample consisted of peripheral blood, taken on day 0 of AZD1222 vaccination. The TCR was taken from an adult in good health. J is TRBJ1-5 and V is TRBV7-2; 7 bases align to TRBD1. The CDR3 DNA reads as TGTGCCAGCAGCTCCCCTTGGGCAGGGGGGGACCCCAATCAGCCCCAGCATTTT. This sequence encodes CASSSPWAGGDPNQPQHF. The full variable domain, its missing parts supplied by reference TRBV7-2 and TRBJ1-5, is GAGVSQSPSNKVTEKGKDVELRCDPISGHTALYWYRQSLGQGLEFLIYFQGNSAPDKSGLPSDRFSAERTGGSVSTLTIQRTQQEDSAVYLCASSSPWAGGDPNQPQHFGDGTRLSIL.